These T cell receptor beta chains were read from a single sample in a study of Ad26.COV2.S vaccination and SARS-CoV-2 variants. Clones were sequenced by immunoSEQ multiplex PCR, and TCRdb holds only the in-frame ones, with some missing. This sample carries 350,000 to 450,000 clones, approximately 92% of them seen once, and the ten largest clones take about 1.7%. The sample consisted of peripheral blood, taken in a trial of Ad26.COV2.S vaccine versus placebo. The receptors derive from a person aged 18-60 years who received the Ad26.COV2.S COVID-19 vaccine or a placebo. CDR3s leave out the opening cysteine and the closing phenylalanine or tryptophan. Fields, in order: J gene, V gene, clone size, CDR3 protein. Size tells how often a clone was seen (once, few, many) or the class of an expanded clone, and some rows leave it out.

j_gene: TRBJ1-5
v_gene: TRBV11-2
abundance: once
CDR3aa: ASSLGGDRYNQPQH

j_gene: TRBJ1-3
v_gene: TRBV19
abundance: -
CDR3aa: ASSPWLASSGNTIY

j_gene: TRBJ1-1
v_gene: TRBV5-1
abundance: -
CDR3aa: ASSLQDIMTEAF

j_gene: TRBJ1-5
v_gene: TRBV12-5
abundance: -
CDR3aa: ASSAGHPSNQPQH

j_gene: TRBJ1-1
v_gene: TRBV10-2
abundance: -
CDR3aa: ASSEWRSYMNTEAF

j_gene: TRBJ1-1
v_gene: TRBV5-6
abundance: -
CDR3aa: ASSLYRGVTAF

j_gene: TRBJ1-1
v_gene: TRBV29-1
abundance: -
CDR3aa: SAETGMNTEAF

j_gene: TRBJ2-7
v_gene: TRBV27
abundance: -
CDR3aa: ASSLSGEQY

j_gene: TRBJ2-7
v_gene: TRBV12-3/TRBV12-4
abundance: once
CDR3aa: ASSFTVAEQY

j_gene: TRBJ2-1
v_gene: TRBV28
abundance: -
CDR3aa: ASRPAGGPGEQF

j_gene: TRBJ1-1
v_gene: TRBV30
abundance: once
CDR3aa: AWSRMNTEAF

j_gene: TRBJ1-5
v_gene: TRBV6-1
abundance: -
CDR3aa: ASSDWGGNQPQH

j_gene: TRBJ2-1
v_gene: TRBV7-5
abundance: -
CDR3aa: ARSGCQGALKTYNEQF

j_gene: TRBJ2-2
v_gene: TRBV7-7
abundance: -
CDR3aa: ASSRGQGAGELF

j_gene: TRBJ1-1
v_gene: TRBV7-9
abundance: -
CDR3aa: ASSLGLARNRIEAF

j_gene: TRBJ2-7
v_gene: TRBV7-9
abundance: -
CDR3aa: ASSLIGDYEQY

j_gene: TRBJ2-5
v_gene: TRBV4-1
abundance: -
CDR3aa: ASSQAAAVETQY

j_gene: TRBJ2-1
v_gene: TRBV19
abundance: -
CDR3aa: ASSLPGRSYNEQF

j_gene: TRBJ2-2
v_gene: TRBV19
abundance: -
CDR3aa: ASSPWDRDRELF

j_gene: TRBJ1-1
v_gene: TRBV19
abundance: once
CDR3aa: ASSILGETEAF

j_gene: TRBJ1-2
v_gene: TRBV7-9
abundance: -
CDR3aa: ASRPGTQNYGYT

j_gene: TRBJ2-7
v_gene: TRBV12-3/TRBV12-4
abundance: -
CDR3aa: ASSLRGYEQY

j_gene: TRBJ1-5
v_gene: TRBV7-9
abundance: -
CDR3aa: ASSSTGRAQH

j_gene: TRBJ1-1
v_gene: TRBV7-9
abundance: -
CDR3aa: ASSTGLTNTEAF

j_gene: TRBJ2-5
v_gene: TRBV5-1
abundance: -
CDR3aa: ASSLELVSETQY

j_gene: TRBJ2-3
v_gene: TRBV27
abundance: -
CDR3aa: ASSLGRLAGDTQY

j_gene: TRBJ1-2
v_gene: TRBV6-1
abundance: few
CDR3aa: ASSEIFGYT